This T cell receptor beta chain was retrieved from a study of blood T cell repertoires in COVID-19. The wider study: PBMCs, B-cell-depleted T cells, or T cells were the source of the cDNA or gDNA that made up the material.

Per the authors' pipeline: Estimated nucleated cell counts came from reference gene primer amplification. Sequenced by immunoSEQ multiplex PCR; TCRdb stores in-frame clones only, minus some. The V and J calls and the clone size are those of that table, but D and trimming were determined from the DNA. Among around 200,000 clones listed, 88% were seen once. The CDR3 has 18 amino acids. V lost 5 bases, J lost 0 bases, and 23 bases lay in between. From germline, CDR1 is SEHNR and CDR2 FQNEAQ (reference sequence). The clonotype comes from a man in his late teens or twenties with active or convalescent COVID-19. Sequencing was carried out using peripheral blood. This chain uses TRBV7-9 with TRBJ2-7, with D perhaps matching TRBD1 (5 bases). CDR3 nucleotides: TGTGCCAGCAGCGACCTCGACTGGGTGGCAGGGAACTCCTACGAGCAGTACTTC. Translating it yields CASSDLDWVAGNSYEQYF.